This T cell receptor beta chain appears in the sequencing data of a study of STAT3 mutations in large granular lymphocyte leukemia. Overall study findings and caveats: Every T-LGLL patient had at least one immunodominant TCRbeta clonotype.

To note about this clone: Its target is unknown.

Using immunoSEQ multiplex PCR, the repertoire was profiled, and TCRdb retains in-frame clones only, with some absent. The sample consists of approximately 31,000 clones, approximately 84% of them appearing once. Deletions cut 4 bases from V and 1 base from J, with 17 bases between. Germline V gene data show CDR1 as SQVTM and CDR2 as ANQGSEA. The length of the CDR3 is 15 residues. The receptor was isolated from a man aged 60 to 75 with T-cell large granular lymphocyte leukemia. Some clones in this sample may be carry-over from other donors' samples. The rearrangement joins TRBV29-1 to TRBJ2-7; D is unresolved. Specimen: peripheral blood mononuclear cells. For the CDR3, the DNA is TGCAGCGTTGGTTTAAAGGTCGGCGGTTCCTACGAGCAGTACTTC. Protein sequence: CSVGLKVGGSYEQYF.